The 8 T cell receptor beta chains presented below share a single source sample, sequenced in a study of T cell repertoires in cytomegalovirus infection. MiXCR was run by TCRdb on the reads, yielding one entry per CDR3 protein. Of fewer than 250,000 distinct CDR3 sequences in the sample, roughly 12% are singletons; the top ten hold 1.5% to 2%. Input material: PBMCs. The receptor source for this set is a human donor in good health (CMV status not recorded). Some clones in this sample may be carry-over from other donors' samples.

This clonotype has a count of ten or more. The chain links TRBV20-1 to TRBJ2-1; 8 nucleotides align to TRBD2. Germline V CDR1 and CDR2: DFQATT, SNEGSKA (reference sequence). V dropped 1 base and J dropped 2; count of bases not matched to a gene: 7. The CDR3 has 16 residues. In nucleotides, the CDR3 is TGCAGTGCTAGAGGTCTCGGAGCGGGAGCCTACAATGAGCAGTTCTTC. Translation gives CSARGLGAGAYNEQFF.

There are many counts of this clonotype. The chain carries TRBV7-9 and TRBJ2-1, with D possibly being TRBD2 (6 bases). V was trimmed by 5 bases and J by 8 bases, leaving 25 bases between them. Germline V CDR1 and CDR2: SEHNR, FQNEAQ (reference sequence). The CDR3 sequence is 17 residues long. CDR3 in DNA: TGTGCCAGCAGCCCGTACCTCGCGACGGGAGAGGAAGATGAGCAGTTCTTC. Translated: CASSPYLATGEEDEQFF.

This clonotype occurred many times. The chain links TRBV19 to TRBJ1-5; no firm D call. V lost 8 bases and J 3 bases, leaving 11 bases between the germline ends. The CDR3 is made up of 13 amino acids. Germline loops: CDR1 LNHDA, CDR2 SQIVND (reference sequence). The CDR3 region is CASGQTTNQPQHF. The DNA of the CDR3 is TGTGCCAGTGGGCAGACCACCAATCAGCCCCAGCATTTT.

This clonotype was counted at least ten times. The chain carries TRBV11-1 and TRBJ1-5; 11 bases match TRBD1. The CDR3 contains 14 residues. The junction had 4 bases not matched to a gene; V was cut back by 5 bases and J by 7 bases. Germline V gene lookup returns CDR1 SGHAT and CDR2 FQDESV (reference sequence). DNA for the CDR3: TGTGCCAGCAGCCAGGGGACAGGGGGACAGCCCCAGCATTTT. Translating gives CASSQGTGGQPQHF.

This chain links TRBV4-2 with TRBJ2-1, with TRBD2 matching over 8 bases. Trimming removed 3 bases from V and 1 base from J; junction bases left unmatched: 5. Germline assignment: CDR1 LGHNA and CDR2 YNFKEQ. The CDR3 length is 16 residues. CDR3 coding DNA: TGTGCCAGCAGCCACCTCGTAGCGGGATCCTACAATGAGCAGTTCTTC. Translated: CASSHLVAGSYNEQFF.

This clonotype was picked up many times. The chain employs TRBV4-3 and TRBJ2-1, with TRBD2 identical over 8 bases. Germline loops: CDR1 LGHNA, CDR2 YSLEER. The CDR3 is 16 residues long. V was clipped by 0 bases and J by 2 bases; unmatched bases: 3. CDR3 in DNA: TGCGCCAGCAGCCAAGAACTAGCGGTCCCCTACAATGAGCAGTTCTTC. Translating it yields CASSQELAVPYNEQFF.

This clonotype was counted many times. The rearrangement links TRBV5-8 to TRBJ2-1; D is possibly TRBD1 (7 bases). Germline V gives CDR1 SGHTS, CDR2 YDEGEE. Trimming removed 4 bases at V and 14 bases at J, with 22 bases between. The CDR3 is 14 amino acids. The CDR3 loop is CASSPGQDYKGEFF. In DNA form, the CDR3 reads TGTGCCAGCAGCCCTGGACAGGACTACAAAGGCGAGTTCTTC.

This clonotype was picked up a small number of times. This rearrangement joins TRBV28 to TRBJ2-2; 9 positions agree with TRBD1. Germline loops: CDR1 MDHEN, CDR2 SYDVKM. This CDR3 has 16 residues. Germline trimming cut 4 bases from V and 6 bases from J; bases unmatched to any gene: 9. The CDR3 coding sequence is TGTGCCAGCAGTTCGCCGGGACAGGGCGGGGCCGGGGAGCTGTTTTTT. As protein: CASSSPGQGGAGELFF.